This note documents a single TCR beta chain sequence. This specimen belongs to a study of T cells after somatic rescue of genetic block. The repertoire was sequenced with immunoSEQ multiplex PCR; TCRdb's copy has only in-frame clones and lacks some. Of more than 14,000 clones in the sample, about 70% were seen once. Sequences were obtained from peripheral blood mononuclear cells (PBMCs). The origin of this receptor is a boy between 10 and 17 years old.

CDR3 region: CASSFWGYSNQPQHF. In DNA form, the CDR3 reads TGTGCCAGCAGCTTTTGGGGGTATAGCAATCAGCCCCAGCATTTT. This chain connects TRBV5-6 to TRBJ1-5; TRBD1 is a possible D gene (5 bases). The V gene lost 2 bases and the J gene lost 0 bases, with 9 bases spanning the gap. CDR1 SGHDT and CDR2 YYEEEE come from the germline V gene. The CDR3 length is 15 residues. The variable domain in full, with the rest retrieved from reference TRBV5-6 and TRBJ1-5, is DAGVTQSPTHLIKTRGQQVTLRCSPKSGHDTVSWYQQALGQGPQFIFQYYEEEERQRGNFPDRFSGHQFPNYSSELNVNALLLGDSALYLCASSFWGYSNQPQHFGDGTRLSIL.